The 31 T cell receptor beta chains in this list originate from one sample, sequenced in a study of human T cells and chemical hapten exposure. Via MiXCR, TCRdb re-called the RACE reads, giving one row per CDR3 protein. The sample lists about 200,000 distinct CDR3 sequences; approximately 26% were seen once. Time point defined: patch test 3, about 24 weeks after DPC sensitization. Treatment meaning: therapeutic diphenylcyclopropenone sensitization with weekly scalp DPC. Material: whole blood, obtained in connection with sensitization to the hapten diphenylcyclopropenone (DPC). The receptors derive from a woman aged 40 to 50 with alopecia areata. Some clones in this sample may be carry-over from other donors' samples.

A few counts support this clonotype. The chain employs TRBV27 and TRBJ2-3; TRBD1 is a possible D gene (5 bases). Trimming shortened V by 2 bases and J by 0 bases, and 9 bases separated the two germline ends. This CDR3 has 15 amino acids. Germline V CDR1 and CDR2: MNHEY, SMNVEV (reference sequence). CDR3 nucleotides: TGTGCCAGCAGTTTACAGGGCTTTAGCACAGATACGCAGTATTTT. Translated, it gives CASSLQGFSTDTQYF.

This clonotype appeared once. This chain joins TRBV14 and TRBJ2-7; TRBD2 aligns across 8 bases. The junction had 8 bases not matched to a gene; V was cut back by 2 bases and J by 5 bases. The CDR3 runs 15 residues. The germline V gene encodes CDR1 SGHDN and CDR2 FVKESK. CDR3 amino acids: CASSQPGSGAHEQYF. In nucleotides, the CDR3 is TGTGCCAGCAGCCAACCGGGTAGCGGGGCCCACGAGCAGTACTTC.

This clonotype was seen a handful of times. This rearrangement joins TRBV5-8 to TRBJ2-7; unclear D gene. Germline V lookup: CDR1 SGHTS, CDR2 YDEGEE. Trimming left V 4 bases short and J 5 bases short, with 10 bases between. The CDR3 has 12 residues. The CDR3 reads CASSARWDEQYF. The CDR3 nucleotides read TGTGCCAGCAGCGCCCGATGGGACGAGCAGTACTTC. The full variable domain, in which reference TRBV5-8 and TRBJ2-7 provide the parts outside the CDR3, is EAGVTQSPTHLIKTRGQQATLRCSPISGHTSVYWYQQALGLGLQFLLWYDEGEERNRGNFPPRFSGRQFPNYSSELNVNALELEDSALYLCASSARWDEQYFGPGTRLTVT.

DNA of the CDR3: TGTGCCAGCAGTTGGGGAGGACTCTATGGCTACACCTTC. Protein: CASSWGGLYGYTF. J is TRBJ1-2 and V is TRBV28, with D hard to call. CDR1 is MDHEN, CDR2 SYDVKM, per germline. The germline V and J ends were trimmed by 4 bases and 4 bases, with 10 bases remaining between them. The CDR3 loop spans 13 amino acids.

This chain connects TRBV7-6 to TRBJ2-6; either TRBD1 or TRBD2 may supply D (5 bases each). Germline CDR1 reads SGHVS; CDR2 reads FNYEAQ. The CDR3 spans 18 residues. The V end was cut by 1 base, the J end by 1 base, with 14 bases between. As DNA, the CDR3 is TGTGCCAGCAGCTTAGACCCCGAGGGGAGTTCTGGGGCCAACGTCCTGACTTTC. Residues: CASSLDPEGSSGANVLTF.

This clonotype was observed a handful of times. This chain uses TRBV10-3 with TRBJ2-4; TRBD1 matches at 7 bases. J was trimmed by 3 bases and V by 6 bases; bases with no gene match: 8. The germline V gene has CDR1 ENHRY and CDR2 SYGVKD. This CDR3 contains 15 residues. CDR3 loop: CAISRAGTVKNIQYF. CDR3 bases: TGTGCCATCAGCCGAGCCGGGACAGTCAAAAACATTCAGTACTTC.

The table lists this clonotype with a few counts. CDR3 sequence (DNA): TGTGCCAGCAGTTACGGGGCGGTCGCGAACACCGGGGAGCTGTTTTTT. Protein sequence: CASSYGAVANTGELFF. V and J are TRBV6-5 and TRBJ2-2, with a weak D call TRBD1 (5 bases). CDR3 size: 16 residues. Between the trimmed V and J ends, which lost 2 bases and 0 bases, there was a span of 10 bases. CDR1 is MNHEY, CDR2 SVGAGI, per germline.

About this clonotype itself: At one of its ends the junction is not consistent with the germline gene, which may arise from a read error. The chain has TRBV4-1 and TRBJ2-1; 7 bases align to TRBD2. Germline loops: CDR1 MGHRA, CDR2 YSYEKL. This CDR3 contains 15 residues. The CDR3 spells CASNQRLAGDNEQFF. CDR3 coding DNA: TGCGCCAGCAACCAACGTTTAGCGGGTGACAATGAGCAGTTCTTC.

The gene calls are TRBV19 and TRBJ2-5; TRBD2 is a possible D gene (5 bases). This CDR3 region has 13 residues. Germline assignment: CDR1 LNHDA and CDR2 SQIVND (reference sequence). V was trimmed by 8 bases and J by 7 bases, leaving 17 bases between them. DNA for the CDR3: TGTGCCAGTGCAGGACTCCAAGATGGGACCCAGTACTTC. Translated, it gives CASAGLQDGTQYF.

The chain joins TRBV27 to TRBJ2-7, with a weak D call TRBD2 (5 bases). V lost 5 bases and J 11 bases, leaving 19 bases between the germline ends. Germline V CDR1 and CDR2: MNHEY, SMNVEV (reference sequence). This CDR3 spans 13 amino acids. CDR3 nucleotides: TGTGCCAGCAGTCCCACAGAAACAACGCGGGAGTACTTC. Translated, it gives CASSPTETTREYF.

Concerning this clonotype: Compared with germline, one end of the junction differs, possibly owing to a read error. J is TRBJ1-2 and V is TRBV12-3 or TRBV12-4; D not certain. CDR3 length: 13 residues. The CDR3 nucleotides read TGTGCCTGCAGTTTATCCGGGAACTATGGCTACACCTTC. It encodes CACSLSGNYGYTF.

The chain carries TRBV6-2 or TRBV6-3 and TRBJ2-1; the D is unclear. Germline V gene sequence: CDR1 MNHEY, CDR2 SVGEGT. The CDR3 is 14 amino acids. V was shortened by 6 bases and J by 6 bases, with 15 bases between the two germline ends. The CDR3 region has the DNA TGTGCCAGCAGCGGTGCTAGTCGGTTCAATGAGCAGTTCTTC. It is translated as CASSGASRFNEQFF.

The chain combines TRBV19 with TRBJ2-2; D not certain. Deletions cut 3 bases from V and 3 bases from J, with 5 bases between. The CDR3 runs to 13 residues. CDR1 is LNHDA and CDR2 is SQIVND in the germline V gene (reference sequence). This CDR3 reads CASSILDTGELFF. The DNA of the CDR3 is TGTGCCAGTAGTATCCTGGACACCGGGGAGCTGTTTTTT.

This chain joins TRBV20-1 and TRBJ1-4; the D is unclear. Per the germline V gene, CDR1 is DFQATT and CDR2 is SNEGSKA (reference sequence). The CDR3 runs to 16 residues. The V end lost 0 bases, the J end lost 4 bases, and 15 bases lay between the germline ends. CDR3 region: CSARDPERSSNEKLFF. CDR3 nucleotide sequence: TGCAGTGCTAGAGATCCGGAAAGAAGTAGTAATGAAAAACTGTTTTTT.

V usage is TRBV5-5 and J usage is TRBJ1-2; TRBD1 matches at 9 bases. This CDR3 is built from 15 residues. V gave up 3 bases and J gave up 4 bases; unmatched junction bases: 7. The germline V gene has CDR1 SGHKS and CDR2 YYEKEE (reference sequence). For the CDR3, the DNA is TGTGCCAGCAGCTCAATCTCGACAGGGGGCTATGGCTACACCTTC. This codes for CASSSISTGGYGYTF.

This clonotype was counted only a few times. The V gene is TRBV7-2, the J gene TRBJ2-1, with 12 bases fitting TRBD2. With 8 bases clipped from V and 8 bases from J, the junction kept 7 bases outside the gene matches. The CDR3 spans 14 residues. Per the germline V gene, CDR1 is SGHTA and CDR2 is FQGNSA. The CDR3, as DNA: TGTGCCAGCTCCTGGACTAGCGGGAACGATGAGCAGTTCTTC. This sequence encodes CASSWTSGNDEQFF.

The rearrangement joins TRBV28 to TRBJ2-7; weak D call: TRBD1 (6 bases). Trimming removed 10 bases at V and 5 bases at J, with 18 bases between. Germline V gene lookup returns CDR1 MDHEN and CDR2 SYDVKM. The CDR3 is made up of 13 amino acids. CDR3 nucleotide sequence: TGTGCCACCCACTCCGGACAGACAGACGAGCAGTACTTC. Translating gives CATHSGQTDEQYF.

The CDR3 reads CASSVGGLAVTDTQYF. The CDR3 DNA reads as TGTGCCAGCAGCGTAGGGGGACTAGCGGTCACAGATACGCAGTATTTT. The chain has TRBV9 and TRBJ2-3; 11 positions match TRBD2. Germline trimming cut 0 bases from V and 2 bases from J; bases unmatched to any gene: 2. The CDR3 length is 16 residues. CDR1 and CDR2 from the germline V gene are SGDLS and YYNGEE.

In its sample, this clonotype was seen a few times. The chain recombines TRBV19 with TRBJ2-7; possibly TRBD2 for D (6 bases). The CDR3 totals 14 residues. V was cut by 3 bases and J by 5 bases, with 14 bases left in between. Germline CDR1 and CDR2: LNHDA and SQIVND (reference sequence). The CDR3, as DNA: TGTGCCAGTAGTATTGGGACGGGGGTCCACGAGCAGTACTTC. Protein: CASSIGTGVHEQYF.

The DNA for the CDR3 is TGCGCCAGCAGCCCCCAGGGACCGACCAGCAATGAGCAGTTCTTC. Protein product: CASSPQGPTSNEQFF. The rearrangement links TRBV5-1 to TRBJ2-1; D possibly matches TRBD1 or TRBD2 (5 bases each). Germline lookup yields CDR1 SGHRS and CDR2 YFSETQ. CDR3 size: 15 residues. Trimming cost V 4 bases and J 6 bases, with 17 bases left between them.

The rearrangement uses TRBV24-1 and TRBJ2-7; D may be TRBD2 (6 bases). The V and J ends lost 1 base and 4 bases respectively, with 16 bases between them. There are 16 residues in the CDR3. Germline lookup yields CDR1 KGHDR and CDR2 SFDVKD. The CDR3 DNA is TGTGCCACCAGTGATTTCGGCAGGGAGGAGGTGTACGAGCAGTACTTC. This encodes CATSDFGREEVYEQYF.

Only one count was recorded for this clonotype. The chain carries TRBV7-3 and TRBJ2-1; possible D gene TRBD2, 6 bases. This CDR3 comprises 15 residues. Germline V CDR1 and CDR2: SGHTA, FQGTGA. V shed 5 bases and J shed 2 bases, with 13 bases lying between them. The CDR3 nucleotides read TGTGCCAGCAGCATCGTAGCGGATACCTACAATGAGCAGTTCTTC. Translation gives CASSIVADTYNEQFF.

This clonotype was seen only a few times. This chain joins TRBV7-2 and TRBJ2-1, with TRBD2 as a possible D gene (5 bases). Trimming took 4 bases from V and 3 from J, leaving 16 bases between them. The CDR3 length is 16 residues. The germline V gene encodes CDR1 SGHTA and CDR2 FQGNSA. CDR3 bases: TGTGCCAGCAGCTCACCACCCGGGAATAGCTACAATGAGCAGTTCTTC. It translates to CASSSPPGNSYNEQFF.

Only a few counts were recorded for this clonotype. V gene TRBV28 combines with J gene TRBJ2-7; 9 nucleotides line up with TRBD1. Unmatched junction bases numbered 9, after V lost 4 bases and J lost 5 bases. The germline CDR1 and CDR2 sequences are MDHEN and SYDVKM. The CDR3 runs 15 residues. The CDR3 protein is CASSSPGTGNDEQYF. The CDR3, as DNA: TGTGCCAGCAGTTCCCCAGGGACAGGGAATGACGAGCAGTACTTC.

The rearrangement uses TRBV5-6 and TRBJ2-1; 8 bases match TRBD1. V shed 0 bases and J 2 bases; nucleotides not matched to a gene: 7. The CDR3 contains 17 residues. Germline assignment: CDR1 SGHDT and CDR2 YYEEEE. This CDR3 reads CASSLAHRDRPYNEQFF. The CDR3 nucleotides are TGTGCCAGCAGCTTGGCCCACCGGGACAGGCCCTACAATGAGCAGTTCTTC.

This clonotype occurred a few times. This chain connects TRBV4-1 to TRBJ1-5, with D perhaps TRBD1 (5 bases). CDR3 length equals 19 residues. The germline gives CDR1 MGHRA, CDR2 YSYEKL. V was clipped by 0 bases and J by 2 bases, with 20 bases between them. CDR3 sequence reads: CASSQDTGGAIEGNQPQHF. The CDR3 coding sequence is TGCGCCAGCAGCCAAGATACGGGAGGGGCTATAGAAGGCAATCAGCCCCAGCATTTT.

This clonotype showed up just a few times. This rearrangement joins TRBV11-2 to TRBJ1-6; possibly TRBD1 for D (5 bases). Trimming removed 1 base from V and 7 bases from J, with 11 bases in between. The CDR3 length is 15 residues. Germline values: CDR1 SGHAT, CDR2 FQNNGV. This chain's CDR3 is CASSLVAGRNSPLHF. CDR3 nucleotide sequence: TGTGCCAGCAGCTTAGTGGCAGGGCGGAATTCACCCCTCCACTTT.

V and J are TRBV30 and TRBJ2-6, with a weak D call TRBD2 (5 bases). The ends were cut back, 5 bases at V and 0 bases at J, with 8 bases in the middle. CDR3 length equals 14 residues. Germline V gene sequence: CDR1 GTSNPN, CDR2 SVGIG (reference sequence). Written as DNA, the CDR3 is TGTGCCTGGGGACTGGGCTCTGGGGCCAACGTCCTGACTTTC. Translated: CAWGLGSGANVLTF.

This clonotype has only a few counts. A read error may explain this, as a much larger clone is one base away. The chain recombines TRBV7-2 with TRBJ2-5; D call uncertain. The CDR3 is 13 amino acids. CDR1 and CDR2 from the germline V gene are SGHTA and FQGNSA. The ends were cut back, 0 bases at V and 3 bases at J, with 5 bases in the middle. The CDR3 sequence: CASSLAYEETQYF. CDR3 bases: TGTGCCAGCAGCTTAGCGTACGAAGAGACCCAGTACTTC.

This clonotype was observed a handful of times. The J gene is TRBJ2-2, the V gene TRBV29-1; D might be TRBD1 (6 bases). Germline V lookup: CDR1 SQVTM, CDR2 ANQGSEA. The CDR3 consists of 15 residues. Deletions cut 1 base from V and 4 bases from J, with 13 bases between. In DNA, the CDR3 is TGCAGCGTTGAAGGGACAACAGGGCCCACCGGGGAGCTGTTTTTT. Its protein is CSVEGTTGPTGELFF.

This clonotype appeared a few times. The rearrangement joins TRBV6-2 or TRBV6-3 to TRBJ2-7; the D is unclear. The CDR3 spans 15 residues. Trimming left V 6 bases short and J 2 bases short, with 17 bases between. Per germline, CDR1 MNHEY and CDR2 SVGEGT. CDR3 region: CASSSEHFGAYEQYF. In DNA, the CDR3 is TGTGCCAGCAGCTCCGAGCACTTCGGCGCCTACGAGCAGTACTTC.